This paragraph covers one T cell receptor (beta chain) sequence. The sample belongs to a study of blood T cell repertoires in COVID-19. Study details: In each case, the material was cDNA or gDNA derived from T cells, B-cell-depleted T cells, or PBMCs.

In germline, CDR1 is LNHDA, CDR2 SQIVND (reference sequence). This CDR3 contains 15 residues. V was cut by 6 bases and J by 1 base, with 13 bases left in between. Original processing methods: It was from reference gene primer amplification that nucleated cell counts were estimated. The repertoire was sequenced with immunoSEQ multiplex PCR; TCRdb's copy has only in-frame clones and lacks some. V and J calls and clone size are copied from that table; D and trimming were computed from the DNA. The sample has some 140,000 clones, around 80% seen once. Source material: peripheral blood. The chain uses TRBV19 and TRBJ1-5; maybe TRBD1 (6 bases). This sequence originates from a man older than 75 with acute or convalescent COVID-19. This chain's CDR3 is CASRGSGTSNQPQHF. The CDR3 DNA reads TGTGCCAGTAGGGGATCCGGGACAAGCAATCAGCCCCAGCATTTT.